This T cell receptor beta chain was recorded in a study of blood T cells in healthy people across ages. Using a J-beta primer mix together with a sample-barcoded 5' primer, a second PCR was run for roughly 7 to 11 cycles. MiXCR, run by TCRdb on the 5' RACE reads, gives a single entry per CDR3 protein. The table lists 650,000 to 1,000,000 distinct CDR3 sequences, roughly 40% of them singletons. The CDR3 totals 14 residues. Per the germline V gene, CDR1 is SQVTM and CDR2 is ANQGSEA. Trimming removed 3 bases from V and 3 bases from J; junction bases left unmatched: 2. Specimen: blood. J is TRBJ1-1 and V is TRBV29-1; 12 bases fit TRBD1. The TCR comes from a man aged 18-30 years in good health. CDR3 nucleotides: TGCAGCGTTGAGGGACAGGGGGCCTACACTGAAGCTTTCTTT. It encodes CSVEGQGAYTEAFF.